This T cell receptor (beta chain) comes out of a study of T cells in Graves' hyperthyroidism and ophthalmopathy. The CDR3 has 15 amino acids. Germline V gene lookup returns CDR1 SGHAT and CDR2 FQNNGV. After removal of 3 bases from V and 4 bases from J, the junction contained 6 bases not matched to a gene. This clonotype was detected ten times or more. The antigen is unknown. Notes on the study in general: Patients with ophthalmopathy were separated from those with stable hyperthyroidism by a 13 V-J model.

Amplified TCR beta CDR3 regions came from RNA transcripts. HTBI primers were employed in a first-round RT-PCR of the TCR CDR3. MiXCR, run by TCRdb on the multiplex PCR reads, gives a single entry per CDR3 protein. This table has roughly 400,000 distinct CDR3 sequences, around a sixth appearing once. The V and J genes are TRBV11-2 and TRBJ2-5; TRBD1 agrees at 9 bases. The TCR comes from a woman aged 18-35 years with Graves' hyperthyroidism that later progressed to Graves' ophthalmopathy. Material for sequencing was blood. The CDR3 coding sequence is TGTGCCAGCAGCTTGGGCACAGGGGGCGCAGAGACCCAGTACTTC. Protein: CASSLGTGGAETQYF.